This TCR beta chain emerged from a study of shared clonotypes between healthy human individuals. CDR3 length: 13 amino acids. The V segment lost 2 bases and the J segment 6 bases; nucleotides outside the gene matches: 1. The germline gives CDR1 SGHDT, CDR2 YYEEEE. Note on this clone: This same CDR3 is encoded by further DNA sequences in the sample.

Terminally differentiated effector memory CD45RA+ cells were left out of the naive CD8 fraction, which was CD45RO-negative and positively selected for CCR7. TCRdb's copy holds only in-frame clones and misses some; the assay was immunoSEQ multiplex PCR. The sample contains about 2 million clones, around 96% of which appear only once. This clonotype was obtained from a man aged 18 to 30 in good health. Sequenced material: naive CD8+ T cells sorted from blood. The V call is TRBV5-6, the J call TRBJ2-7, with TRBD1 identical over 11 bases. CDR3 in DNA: TGTGCCAGCAGCTTCGGGACAGGGGGCGAGCAGTACTTC. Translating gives CASSFGTGGEQYF.